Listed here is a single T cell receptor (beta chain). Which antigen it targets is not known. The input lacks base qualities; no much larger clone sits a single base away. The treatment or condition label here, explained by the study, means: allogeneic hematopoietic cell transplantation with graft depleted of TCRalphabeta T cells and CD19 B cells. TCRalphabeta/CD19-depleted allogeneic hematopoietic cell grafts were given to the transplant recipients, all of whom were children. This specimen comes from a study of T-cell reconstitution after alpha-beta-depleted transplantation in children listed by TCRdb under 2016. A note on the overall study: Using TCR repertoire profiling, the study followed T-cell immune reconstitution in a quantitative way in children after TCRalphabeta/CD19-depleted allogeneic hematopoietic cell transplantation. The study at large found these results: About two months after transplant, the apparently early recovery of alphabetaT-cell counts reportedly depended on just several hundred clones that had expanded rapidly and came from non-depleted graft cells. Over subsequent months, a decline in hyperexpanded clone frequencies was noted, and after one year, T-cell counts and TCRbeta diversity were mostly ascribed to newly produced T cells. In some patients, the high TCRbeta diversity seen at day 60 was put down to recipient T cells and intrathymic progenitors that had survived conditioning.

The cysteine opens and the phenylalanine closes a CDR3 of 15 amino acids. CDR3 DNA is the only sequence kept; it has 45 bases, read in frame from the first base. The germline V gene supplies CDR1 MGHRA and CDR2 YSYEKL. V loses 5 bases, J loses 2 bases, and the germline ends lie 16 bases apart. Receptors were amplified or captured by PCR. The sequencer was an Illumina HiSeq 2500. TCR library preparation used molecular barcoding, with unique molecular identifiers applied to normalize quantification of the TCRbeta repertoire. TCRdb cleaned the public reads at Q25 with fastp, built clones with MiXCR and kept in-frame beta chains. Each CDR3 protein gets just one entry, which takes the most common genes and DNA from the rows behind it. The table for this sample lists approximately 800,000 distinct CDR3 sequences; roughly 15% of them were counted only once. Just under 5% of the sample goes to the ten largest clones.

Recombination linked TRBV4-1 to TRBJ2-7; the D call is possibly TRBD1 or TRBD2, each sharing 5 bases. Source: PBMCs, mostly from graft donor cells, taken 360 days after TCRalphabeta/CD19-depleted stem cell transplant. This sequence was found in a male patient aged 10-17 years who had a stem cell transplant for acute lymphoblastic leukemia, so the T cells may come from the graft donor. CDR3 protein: CASSTGPGVPYEQYF. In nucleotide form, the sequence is TGCGCCAGCAGCACGGGACCGGGTGTTCCCTACGAGCAGTACTTC.